The 17 T cell receptor beta chains in this list originate from one sample, sequenced in a study of post-analysis software for immune sequencing data (dated by TCRdb to the mid-2010s). Results and caveats for the whole study, not just this receptor: Significantly higher frequencies in patients than in controls were found for roughly 5 TRBV segments, including TRBV5-6, TRBV5-1 and TRBV20-1.

What these receptors recognize is not known. Library preparation was by PCR. Sequencing relied on an Illumina HiSeq 2500. Unique molecular identifiers were incorporated into TCR beta cDNA libraries to reduce PCR and sequencing biases. TCRdb's own reprocessing of the public reads used fastp at Q25 and MiXCR and kept productive beta chains. Every distinct CDR3 protein forms one entry, paired with its most common genes and DNA. Across this sample there are about 680,000 distinct CDR3 sequences, with roughly three fifths seen only once. The ten largest clones represent approximately 11% of the sample. The sample comprised blood. The receptors stem from a girl between 2 and 10 years old with multiple sclerosis.

This chain joins TRBV6-4 and TRBJ1-5; a possible D gene is TRBD1 (5 bases). Germline assignment: CDR1 MRHNA and CDR2 SNTAGT. This CDR3 spans 19 amino acids. Trimming removed 0 bases from V and 0 bases from J, with 18 bases in between. Here the CDR3 DNA reads TGTGCCAGCAGTGACTCGGGGCCACACAATGGGCCTAGCAATCAGCCCCAGCATTTT. Protein sequence: CASSDSGPHNGPSNQPQHF.

V and J are TRBV24-1 and TRBJ1-1; 9 nucleotides line up with TRBD1. The V gene's germline CDR1 is KGHDR and CDR2 SFDVKD. The CDR3 covers 13 residues. The V segment lost 9 bases and the J segment 4 bases; nucleotides outside the gene matches: 5. The chain's CDR3 is CATRDREFTEAFF. CDR3 sequence (DNA): TGTGCCACCCGGGACAGGGAATTCACTGAAGCTTTCTTT.

This clonotype was seen more than once but under ten times. This chain links TRBV29-1 with TRBJ2-5, with 8 positions matching TRBD1. V dropped 4 bases and J dropped 2; count of bases not matched to a gene: 9. The CDR3 runs to 15 residues. CDR1 SQVTM and CDR2 ANQGSEA come from the germline V gene. The CDR3 nucleotides read TGCAGCGTTGCCTCCGGGACAGGTCTTCAAGAGACCCAGTACTTC. Encoded protein: CSVASGTGLQETQYF. Together with reference TRBV29-1 and TRBJ2-5, the CDR3 gives the full variable domain: SAVISQKPSRDICQRGTSLTIQCQVDSQVTMMFWYRQQPGQSLTLIATANQGSEATYESGFVIDKFPISRPNLTFSTLTVSNMSPEDSSIYLCSVASGTGLQETQYFGPGTRLLVL.

The chain carries TRBV15 and TRBJ2-5, with D possibly TRBD2 on 6 matching bases. Per germline, CDR1 LNHNV and CDR2 YYDKDF (reference sequence). The CDR3 is 16 amino acids. Trimming removed 3 bases from V and 5 bases from J, with 19 bases in between. DNA of the CDR3: TGTGCCACCAGCAGCTCGCGCTTCGGAGGAGGGGAGACCCAGTACTTC. Protein product: CATSSSRFGGGETQYF.

This rearrangement joins TRBV11-2 to TRBJ2-2; 7 nucleotides agree with TRBD1. V trimming: 4 bases; J trimming: 5 bases; junction bases outside the gene matches: 4. From germline, CDR1 is SGHAT and CDR2 FQNNGV. CDR3 size: 14 residues. The CDR3 here is CASSYTGATGELFF. DNA for the CDR3: TGTGCCAGCAGCTACACAGGGGCGACCGGGGAGCTGTTTTTT.

The chain joins TRBV7-4 to TRBJ2-4; 7 nucleotides align to TRBD2. With V trimmed by 1 base and J by 3 bases, 3 bases remained unmatched. The CDR3 consists of 15 residues. The germline CDR1 and CDR2 sequences are SGHVT and SQSDAQ. This CDR3 reads CASSLGRGNKNIQYF. Written as DNA, the CDR3 is TGTGCCAGCAGCTTAGGGCGGGGGAACAAAAACATTCAGTACTTC.

The rearrangement links TRBV7-2 to TRBJ2-5; D perhaps matches TRBD2 (6 bases). TRBJ2-7 explains the end of the DNA better; the J call may be wrong. This CDR3 has 15 amino acids. CDR1 and CDR2 (germline): SGHTA, FQGNSA. CDR3 sequence reads: CASRIIAVSSYEQYF. CDR3 bases: TGTGCCAGCAGGATTATAGCGGTAAGCTCCTACGAGCAGTACTTC.

A single count supports this clonotype. The chain carries TRBV7-2 and TRBJ2-1; 13 nucleotides line up with TRBD2. The junction had 11 bases not matched to a gene; V was cut back by 5 bases and J by 10 bases. CDR1 SGHTA and CDR2 FQGNSA come from the germline V gene. The CDR3 has 16 residues. The CDR3 DNA is TGTGCCAGCAGCGTGGCACTAGCGGGGGGGCCACGAGAGCAGTTCTTC. Amino acids: CASSVALAGGPREQFF. Combining the CDR3 with reference TRBV7-2 and TRBJ2-1 gives the whole variable domain GAGVSQSPSNKVTEKGKDVELRCDPISGHTALYWYRQSLGQGLEFLIYFQGNSAPDKSGLPSDRFSAERTGGSVSTLTIQRTQQEDSAVYLCASSVALAGGPREQFFGPGTRLTVL.

The V call is TRBV27, the J call TRBJ2-1, with 7 bases fitting TRBD2. The CDR3 is 14 amino acids. The V gene end was trimmed by 6 bases and the J gene end by 9 bases; junction bases not matched to a gene: 11. CDR1 is MNHEY, CDR2 SMNVEV, per germline (reference sequence). CDR3 DNA sequence: TGTGCCAGCAGCCAAAGCGGGGCTAGCGGTGAGCAGTTCTTC. Its protein product is CASSQSGASGEQFF.

The rearrangement links TRBV20-1 to TRBJ2-6; D is ambiguous. V was clipped by 2 bases and J by 0 bases, with 5 bases between them. CDR3 length: 14 amino acids. Germline assignment: CDR1 DFQATT and CDR2 SNEGSKA (reference sequence). CDR3 protein: CSARYASGANVLTF. CDR3 coding DNA: TGCAGTGCTAGATATGCCTCTGGGGCCAACGTCCTGACTTTC.

The chain uses TRBV9 and TRBJ2-1, with 10 bases that match TRBD1. CDR3 length: 15 amino acids. The V and J ends lost 2 bases and 9 bases, in that order; junction bases with no gene match: 8. CDR1 is SGDLS, CDR2 YYNGEE, per germline. The CDR3 spells CASSVWDRGGSEQFF. The CDR3 DNA reads as TGTGCCAGCAGCGTGTGGGACAGGGGAGGTAGTGAGCAGTTCTTC. Using reference TRBV9 and TRBJ2-1 for the parts outside the CDR3, the full variable domain is DSGVTQTPKHLITATGQRVTLRCSPRSGDLSVYWYQQSLDQGLQFLIQYYNGEERAKGNILERFSAQQFPDLHSELNLSSLELGDSALYFCASSVWDRGGSEQFFGPGTRLTVL.

This clonotype was counted only a few times. The rearrangement links TRBV6-1 to TRBJ2-1; weak D call: TRBD2 (5 bases). The V and J ends lost 2 bases and 5 bases respectively, with 13 bases between them. CDR1 and CDR2 (germline): MNHNS, SASEGT. The CDR3 is made up of 15 amino acids. In nucleotides, the CDR3 is TGTGCCAGCAGTGAAAGTCTAGCCGCTAACAATGAGCAGTTCTTC. This gives the protein CASSESLAANNEQFF.

The CDR3 here is CASSLMGQGLQETQYF. The CDR3 DNA reads as TGTGCCAGCAGTTTAATGGGACAGGGTTTACAAGAGACCCAGTACTTC. J is TRBJ2-5 and V is TRBV27; 9 positions match TRBD1. V was clipped by 2 bases and J by 2 bases; unmatched bases: 6. Germline CDR1 reads MNHEY; CDR2 reads SMNVEV (reference sequence). The CDR3 has 16 amino acids.

This clonotype was detected a few times. CDR3 sequence reads: CASSQVTGARDTEAFF. The CDR3 DNA reads as TGTGCCAGCAGCCAAGTAACAGGGGCTAGGGACACTGAAGCTTTCTTT. The V and J genes are TRBV3-1 and TRBJ1-1, with TRBD1 matching 7 bases. This CDR3 is built from 16 residues. The germline CDR1 and CDR2 sequences are LGHDT and YNNKEL (reference sequence). With V trimmed by 1 base and J by 3 bases, 8 bases remained unmatched.

This clonotype was counted a few times. The chain links TRBV29-1 to TRBJ2-6; 9 bases agree with TRBD2. V gave up 2 bases and J gave up 5 bases; unmatched junction bases: 7. The germline CDR1 and CDR2 sequences are SQVTM and ANQGSEA. The CDR3 is made up of 16 amino acids. The CDR3 region has the DNA TGCAGCGTTGAACTAGCGGGGCTGGCCCGGGCCAACGTCCTGACTTTC. As protein: CSVELAGLARANVLTF.

In this sample, this clonotype turned up a few times. The chain couples TRBV5-5 to TRBJ1-1; no definite D call. This CDR3 region has 13 residues. CDR1 and CDR2 (germline): SGHKS, YYEKEE (reference sequence). The V end was cut by 1 base, the J end by 7 bases, with 11 bases between. CDR3 nucleotides: TGTGCCAGCAGCTTGATTCCGGGAGTTGAAGCTTTCTTT. Encoded protein: CASSLIPGVEAFF.

The rearrangement uses TRBV6-6 and TRBJ1-2; TRBD1 matches at 9 bases. Germline-derived CDR1 and CDR2 are MNHNY and SVGAGI (reference sequence). The CDR3 runs 14 residues. The J segment lost 6 bases and the V segment lost 6 bases, leaving 8 bases of the junction unmatched. The CDR3 sequence is CASRPTGGKDGYTF. Here the CDR3 DNA reads TGTGCCAGCAGGCCGACAGGGGGAAAAGATGGCTACACCTTC.